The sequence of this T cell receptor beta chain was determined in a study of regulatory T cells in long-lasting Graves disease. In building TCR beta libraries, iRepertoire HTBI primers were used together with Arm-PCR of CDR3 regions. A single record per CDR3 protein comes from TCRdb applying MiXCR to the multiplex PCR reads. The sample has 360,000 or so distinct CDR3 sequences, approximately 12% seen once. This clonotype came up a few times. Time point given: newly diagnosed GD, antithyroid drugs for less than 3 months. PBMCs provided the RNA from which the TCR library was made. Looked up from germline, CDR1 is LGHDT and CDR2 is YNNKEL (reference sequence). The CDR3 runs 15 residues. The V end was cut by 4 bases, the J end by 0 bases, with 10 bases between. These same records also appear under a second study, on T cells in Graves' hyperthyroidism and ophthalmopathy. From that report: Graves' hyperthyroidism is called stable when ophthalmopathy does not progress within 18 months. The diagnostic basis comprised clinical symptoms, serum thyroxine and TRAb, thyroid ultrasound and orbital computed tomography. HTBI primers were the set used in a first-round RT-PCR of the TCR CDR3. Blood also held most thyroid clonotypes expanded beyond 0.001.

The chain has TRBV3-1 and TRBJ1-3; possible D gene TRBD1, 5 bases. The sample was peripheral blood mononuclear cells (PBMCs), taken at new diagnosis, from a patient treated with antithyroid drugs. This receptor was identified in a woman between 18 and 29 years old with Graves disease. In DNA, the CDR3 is TGTGCCAGCAGCCCGGGACGGAACTCTGGAAACACCATATATTTT. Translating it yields CASSPGRNSGNTIYF. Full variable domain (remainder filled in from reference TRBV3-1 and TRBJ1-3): DTAVSQTPKYLVTQMGNDKSIKCEQNLGHDTMYWYKQDSKKFLKIMFSYNNKELIINETVPNRFSPKSPDKAHLNLHINSLELGDSAVYFCASSPGRNSGNTIYFGEGSWLTVV.